The 19 T cell receptor beta chains below all came from one sample that was sequenced in a study of blood T cells in healthy people across ages. It was with a sample-barcoded 5' primer and a J-beta primer mix that a second PCR of roughly 6 to 11 cycles was run. TCRdb analysed the 5' RACE reads with MiXCR anew, one entry per CDR3 protein. Of roughly 680,000 distinct CDR3 sequences listed, roughly 20% were seen once; the top ten hold roughly 3.9%. The specimen was blood. The receptor set was obtained from a man between 65 and 85 years old in good health.

This clonotype was picked up a small number of times. The chain couples TRBV7-9 to TRBJ2-3; D gene unclear. The CDR3 extends over 12 amino acids. Germline V gives CDR1 SEHNR, CDR2 FQNEAQ (reference sequence). Trimming cost V 5 bases and J 5 bases, with 8 bases left between them. CDR3 region: CASSPDLDTQYF. CDR3 nucleotide sequence: TGTGCCAGCAGCCCGGACCTAGATACGCAGTATTTT. Full variable domain (missing parts from reference TRBV7-9 and TRBJ2-3): DTGVSQNPRHKITKRGQNVTFRCDPISEHNRLYWYRQTLGQGPEFLTYFQNEAQLEKSRLLSDRFSAERPKGSFSTLEIQRTEQGDSAMYLCASSPDLDTQYFGPGTRLTVL.

There are a few counts of this clonotype. The chain carries TRBV28 and TRBJ2-5; no clear D gene. The V gene's germline CDR1 is MDHEN and CDR2 SYDVKM. CDR3 size: 13 residues. Trimming removed 6 bases at V and 3 bases at J, with 11 bases between. This CDR3 reads CASSSLNEETQYF. The CDR3 DNA is TGTGCCAGCAGCTCTTTAAACGAAGAGACCCAGTACTTC.

About this clonotype: Germline is not matched at one junction end, which may reflect a read error. V and J are TRBV12-3 or TRBV12-4 and TRBJ2-3; 8 bases fit TRBD2. This CDR3 has 14 residues. This CDR3 reads CASSRLAMQDTEYF. Written as DNA, the CDR3 is TGTGCCAGCAGTAGACTAGCGATGCAAGATACGGAGTATTTT.

V gene TRBV27 combines with J gene TRBJ2-7, with D tentatively TRBD2 (6 bases). The tail of the sequence fits TRBJ2-1 better, so the J call may be wrong. This CDR3 is 15 amino acids long. Germline-derived CDR1 and CDR2 are MNHEY and SMNVEV (reference sequence). The CDR3 reads CASSLSPGDIDEQFF. The CDR3 DNA sequence: TGTGCCAGCAGTTTATCTCCGGGAGATATCGATGAGCAGTTCTTC.

This clonotype was detected a few times. This rearrangement joins TRBV20-1 to TRBJ2-7, with TRBD2 matching over 8 bases. V dropped 3 bases and J dropped 0; count of bases not matched to a gene: 7. This CDR3 comprises 15 residues. Germline loops: CDR1 DFQATT, CDR2 SNEGSKA (reference sequence). The chain's CDR3 is CSASSLAGSSYEQYF. The CDR3 nucleotides read TGCAGTGCTAGTTCCCTAGCGGGTAGCTCCTACGAGCAGTACTTC.

This clonotype was observed many times. The chain has TRBV20-1 and TRBJ2-2; 10 nucleotides align to TRBD1. This CDR3 region has 15 residues. Trimming removed 3 bases from V and 4 bases from J; junction bases left unmatched: 5. Germline loops: CDR1 DFQATT, CDR2 SNEGSKA (reference sequence). This chain's CDR3 is CSARRTGGATGELFF. The CDR3 DNA follows: TGCAGTGCTAGGAGGACAGGGGGAGCCACCGGGGAGCTGTTTTTT.

With respect to this clonotype: This may stem from a read error, because a much larger clone lies one nucleotide away. J is TRBJ2-1 and V is TRBV7-9, with D uncertain. V lost 5 bases, J lost 7 bases, and 12 bases lay in between. In germline, CDR1 is SEHNR, CDR2 FQNEAQ (reference sequence). The CDR3 extends over 13 amino acids. As DNA, the CDR3 is TGTGCCAGCAGCCCCGGCGCCACGAATGAGCAGTTCTTC. Residues: CASSPGATNEQFF.

This clonotype was found a few times. J is TRBJ2-1 and V is TRBV5-1, with 7 bases lining up with TRBD2. The CDR3 has 14 residues. Germline V CDR1 and CDR2: SGHRS, YFSETQ. V shed 4 bases and J 3 bases; nucleotides not matched to a gene: 4. DNA of the CDR3: TGCGCCAGCAGCATAGCGGGTGACTACAATGAGCAGTTCTTC. Encoded protein: CASSIAGDYNEQFF.

The rearrangement uses TRBV28 and TRBJ2-7, with a possible D match to TRBD1 (6 bases). Germline CDR1 reads MDHEN; CDR2 reads SYDVKM. The ends were cut back, 2 bases at V and 7 bases at J, with 12 bases in the middle. This CDR3 has 13 amino acids. In DNA, the CDR3 is TGTGCCAGCAGTTTAAACGGACAGCCTGAGCAGTACTTC. Translated: CASSLNGQPEQYF. Full variable domain (rest looked up from reference TRBV28 and TRBJ2-7): DVKVTQSSRYLVKRTGEKVFLECVQDMDHENMFWYRQDPGLGLRLIYFSYDVKMKEKGDIPEGYSVSREKKERFSLILESASTNQTSMYLCASSLNGQPEQYFGPGTRLTVT.

This clonotype was counted between two and nine times. V and J are TRBV21-1 and TRBJ1-1. TRBV21-1 is listed as a pseudogene. The CDR3 runs 13 residues. The CDR3 is CASMPKRDTEAFF. The CDR3 DNA reads TGTGCCAGCATGCCCAAAAGGGACACTGAAGCTTTCTTT.

This clonotype was observed a few times. One junction end disagrees with the germline gene, perhaps due to a read error. This chain connects TRBV7-7 to TRBJ2-7; 7 bases match TRBD1. Germline CDR1 and CDR2: SSHAT and FNYEAQ (reference sequence). The CDR3 is 14 residues long. The CDR3 DNA sequence: TGTGCTAGCAGTCCTTCGGGACAGTCCTACGAGCAGTACTTC. It codes for CASSPSGQSYEQYF.

This clonotype was recorded a few times. The chain links TRBV7-2 to TRBJ2-3, with 9 bases matching TRBD2. CDR3 length: 16 amino acids. V shed 0 bases, J shed 7 bases, and the junction held 8 bases outside the gene matches. Germline CDR1 SGHTA, CDR2 FQGNSA. CDR3 DNA: TGTGCCAGCAGCTTAGCCTTAGGGCTAGCGGGAAATACGCAGTATTTT. Protein product: CASSLALGLAGNTQYF. Full variable domain (remainder filled in from reference TRBV7-2 and TRBJ2-3): GAGVSQSPSNKVTEKGKDVELRCDPISGHTALYWYRQSLGQGLEFLIYFQGNSAPDKSGLPSDRFSAERTGGSVSTLTIQRTQQEDSAVYLCASSLALGLAGNTQYFGPGTRLTVL.

The chain recombines TRBV12-3 or TRBV12-4 with TRBJ1-3, with no clear D. The CDR3 contains 16 residues. V was trimmed by 7 bases and J by 0 bases, leaving 16 bases between them. CDR3 loop: CASNRAESLSGNTIYF. In nucleotides, the CDR3 is TGTGCCAGCAATCGGGCAGAGTCCCTCTCTGGAAACACCATATATTTT.

This clonotype was recorded many times. This chain links TRBV14 with TRBJ2-5; 10 bases match TRBD2. The J call may be faulty, since TRBJ2-7 better matches the DNA end. The CDR3 spans 14 residues. CDR1 and CDR2 (germline): SGHDN, FVKESK. CDR3 sequence reads: CASRHASGSYEQYF. CDR3 DNA: TGTGCCAGCAGGCACGCTAGCGGGAGTTACGAGCAGTACTTC.

V usage is TRBV9 and J usage is TRBJ1-6; 8 bases match TRBD1. V was clipped by 3 bases and J by 5 bases; unmatched bases: 1. This CDR3 is built from 14 residues. CDR1 and CDR2 from the germline V gene are SGDLS and YYNGEE. The CDR3 is CASSGDRHNSPLHF. CDR3 DNA sequence: TGTGCCAGCAGCGGGGACAGGCATAATTCACCCCTCCACTTT.

This clonotype was seen a few times. The V and J genes are TRBV4-1 and TRBJ2-2; 8 bases line up with TRBD2. CDR3 length: 15 amino acids. J gave up 6 bases and V 2 bases, and 5 bases lay outside the gene matches. The germline V gene encodes CDR1 MGHRA and CDR2 YSYEKL. The CDR3 reads CASSQQAGVSGELFF. The CDR3 DNA reads as TGCGCCAGCAGCCAACAAGCGGGAGTATCCGGGGAGCTGTTTTTT.

This clonotype was detected a few times. The chain recombines TRBV12-3 or TRBV12-4 with TRBJ2-5; 11 bases agree with TRBD2. Judging by the DNA end, TRBJ2-7 fits better; the J call may be wrong. The CDR3 loop spans 14 amino acids. In DNA form, the CDR3 reads TGTGCCAGCAGTTTTGGACTAGCGGGTTACGAGCAGTACTTC. Translating gives CASSFGLAGYEQYF.

At least ten counts were recorded for this clonotype. V usage is TRBV2 and J usage is TRBJ2-5; 9 nucleotides line up with TRBD1. The J segment lost 3 bases and the V segment lost 6 bases, leaving 2 bases of the junction unmatched. The CDR3 length is 13 residues. Per the germline V gene, CDR1 is SNHLY and CDR2 is FYNNEI. The CDR3 sequence is CASSWTGEETQYF. The CDR3 DNA sequence: TGTGCCAGCAGCTGGACAGGGGAAGAGACCCAGTACTTC. The variable domain in full, completed from reference TRBV2 and TRBJ2-5, reads EPEVTQTPSHQVTQMGQEVILRCVPISNHLYFYWYRQILGQKVEFLVSFYNNEISEKSEIFDDQFSVERPDGSNFTLKIRSTKLEDSAMYFCASSWTGEETQYFGPGTRLLVL.

This clonotype was observed a handful of times. The rearrangement uses TRBV20-1 and TRBJ1-4; 7 nucleotides agree with TRBD1. Germline CDR1 and CDR2: DFQATT and SNEGSKA (reference sequence). The CDR3 totals 14 residues. Trimming removed 4 bases from V and 0 bases from J; junction bases left unmatched: 2. The CDR3 loop reads CSANQGATNEKLFF. The CDR3 DNA sequence: TGCAGTGCTAACCAGGGGGCAACTAATGAAAAACTGTTTTTT.